What follows is one T cell receptor beta chain and its context. As yet, its antigen is unknown. This sample is part of a study of Tregs in tolerant kidney transplant recipients. About the study: Antibodies separated recipient from donor cells.

General study findings and limits: Few patients were studied, so findings need validation in larger groups. Expanding Tregs on activated donor B cells appeared to best identify donor-specific TCRbeta clones.

Assay: immunoSEQ multiplex PCR; the TCRdb copy retains only in-frame clones and omits some. The sample contains about 44,000 clones, around 95% of which appear only once. The sequenced sample was Tregs from blood cultured with allogeneic cells. This receptor was obtained from a human donor in good health.

The CDR3 is CASSYGGASTQYF. The CDR3 bases are TGTGCCAGCAGTTACGGGGGAGCGAGTACGCAGTATTTT. The V call is TRBV6-5, the J call TRBJ2-3, with D perhaps assigned TRBD1 or TRBD2 (5 bases each). V shed 2 bases and J shed 8 bases, with 11 bases lying between them. This CDR3 region has 13 residues. CDR1 and CDR2 from the germline V gene are MNHEY and SVGAGI.